This T cell receptor (beta chain) derives from a study of shared clonotypes between healthy human individuals. Study-wide results and limits: Naive subsets typically showed greater estimated richness than memory subsets. Incomplete sequencing of sorted subsets was indicated by rarefaction despite large depth. The small donor group covered limited genetic and exposure diversity.

TCRdb keeps only in-frame clones here, not all; method: immunoSEQ multiplex PCR. In the table there are roughly 2.2 million clones, roughly 92% of which are singletons. The CDR3 spans 14 residues. Germline V lookup: CDR1 SGHVS, CDR2 FNYEAQ. V gave up 1 base and J gave up 0 bases, with 5 bases separating them. This clone has only a few counts. What it binds is not known. Among the donors, all were Caucasian adults who lived in Nashville, Tennessee. This rearrangement joins TRBV7-6 to TRBJ2-3; no definite D call. The receptor was derived from a man between 18 and 29 years old in good health. Some clones in this sample may be carry-over from other donors' samples. Sample: naive CD4+ T cells from PBMCs. The subset is: CD45RA+ positively selected. CDR3 sequence reads: CASSLVGSTDTQYF. The DNA for the CDR3 is TGTGCCAGCAGCTTAGTTGGCAGCACAGATACGCAGTATTTT.